Listed below are T cell receptor beta chains from one sample, sequenced in a study of T cells after yellow fever vaccination. In TCRdb, the 5' RACE reads were re-called with MiXCR into one record per CDR3 protein. Of a few hundred thousand distinct CDR3 sequences listed, around 6.8% were seen once; the top ten hold around 17%. Sequenced here: PBMCs, sampled about 49 days after the first yellow fever vaccination. These receptors originate from a man in his late teens or twenties who received the YFV17D yellow fever vaccine. CDR3s include the opening cysteine and the closing phenylalanine or tryptophan. A D gene is named only where the DNA matches it firmly. Clone size is not always given. Where it is, it says once, few, many or a class for expanded clones.

>TRBJ2-3|NA|TRBV7-9|NA
TGTGCCAGCAGCTTACGGGGGGCGGGATCAGATACGCAGTATTTT
CASSLRGAGSDTQYF
>TRBJ1-1|NA|TRBV7-9|many
TGTGCCAGCAGGGGAGGGGAAAACACTGAAGCTTTCTTT
CASRGGENTEAFF
>TRBJ2-2|TRBD2|TRBV7-2|few
TGTGCCAGCAGCTTAGGGCTAGCGGGGGGGGTGCACACCGGGGAGCTGTTTTTT
CASSLGLAGGVHTGELFF
>TRBJ2-6|NA|TRBV12-3/TRBV12-4|few
TGTGCCAGCAGTTCAAACGCTCGTGGGGCCAACGTCCTGACTTTC
CASSSNARGANVLTF
>TRBJ1-4|NA|TRBV4-3|NA
TGCGCCAGCAGCCATATCTGGGGAACTAATGAAAAACTGTTTTTT
CASSHIWGTNEKLFF
>TRBJ1-3|NA|TRBV29-1|many
TGCAGCGTCGCGAGCAGCTCTGGAAACACCATATATTTT
CSVASSSGNTIYF
>TRBJ2-1|TRBD1|TRBV20-1|few
TGCAGTGCTAGAGCCCCCGGGACAGGGATCAATGAGCAGTTCTTC
CSARAPGTGINEQFF
>TRBJ1-5|NA|TRBV5-1|few
TGCGCCAGCAGCTTTAACGGGGACGATCAGCCCCAGCATTTT
CASSFNGDDQPQHF
>TRBJ2-2|TRBD1|TRBV5-1|many
TGCGCCAGCAGCCCCCAACCCGACAGGGGCGGGGAGCTGTTTTTT
CASSPQPDRGGELFF
>TRBJ2-1|TRBD2|TRBV7-2|NA
TGTGCCAGCAGCCCAACTAGCGGGGGGTCCTACAATGAGCAGTTCTTC
CASSPTSGGSYNEQFF
>TRBJ2-1|NA|TRBV7-2|many
TGTGCCAGCAGCTTAGAATTGCGGAACAATGAGCAGTTCTTC
CASSLELRNNEQFF
>TRBJ2-1|NA|TRBV7-2|NA
TGTGCCAGCAGGACCTGGAACGCTGACAATGAGCAGTTCTTC
CASRTWNADNEQFF
>TRBJ2-5|TRBD1|TRBV20-1|few
TGCTGTGCTAGAGATCTTCGGGACAGGGGACGCGAGACCCAGTACTTC
CCARDLRDRGRETQYF
>TRBJ2-2|TRBD2|TRBV10-3|NA
TGTGCCATCAGTGAGAGGGTGCGGCTAGCGGGGGAGATCGGGGAGCTGTTTTTT
CAISERVRLAGEIGELFF
>TRBJ1-2|NA|TRBV11-2|NA
TGTGCCAGCAGCACCCCGGGCGGTGGCTACACCTTC
CASSTPGGGYTF
>TRBJ2-5|NA|TRBV2|many
TGTGCCAGTTCCGGGACGGACCAAGAGACCCAGTACTTC
CASSGTDQETQYF
>TRBJ1-3|NA|TRBV29-1|many
TGCAGCGTTGCCCTGAGCTCTGGAAACACCATATATTTT
CSVALSSGNTIYF
>TRBJ2-5|NA|TRBV6-2/TRBV6-3|few
TGTGCCAGCAGCGTCTTAGCACGGGAGACCCAGTACTTC
CASSVLARETQYF
>TRBJ2-7|NA|TRBV4-1|few
TGCGCCAGCAGCCAAGGGTTCGGGGGAGTGCACGAGCAGTACTTC
CASSQGFGGVHEQYF
>TRBJ2-3|NA|TRBV3-1|few
TGTGCCAGCAGCCCTTGGGCCTCCGATACGCAGTATTTT
CASSPWASDTQYF
>TRBJ2-1|NA|TRBV20-1|few
TGCAGTGCTACGGGGGACGTGTCTGATGAGCAGTTCTTC
CSATGDVSDEQFF
>TRBJ2-6|TRBD1|TRBV5-6|NA
TGTGCCAGCAGCTTCCTTCAGGGGGCACCCGGGGCCAACGTCCTGACTTTC
CASSFLQGAPGANVLTF
>TRBJ2-7|TRBD2|TRBV12-3/TRBV12-4|NA
TGTGCCAGCAGCGTGAATTTGGGGGGGGCCTACGAGCAGTACTTC
CASSVNLGGAYEQYF
>TRBJ2-7|NA|TRBV5-1|many
TGCGCCAGCAGTGTGCTACCGTTGGCAGGAGCCTACGAGCAGTACTTC
CASSVLPLAGAYEQYF
>TRBJ2-5|NA|TRBV3-1|many
TGTGCCAGCAGTTCAAGGCGTGAGACCCAGTACTTC
CASSSRRETQYF
>TRBJ2-3|TRBD2|TRBV5-1|NA
TGCGCCAGCAGCTTGAATGGCGGGGGTGCAGATACGCAGTATTTT
CASSLNGGGADTQYF
>TRBJ2-7|NA|TRBV19|NA
TGTGCCACCACCTCGGGAGCCCCTGGGGCCTACGAGCAGTACTTC
CATTSGAPGAYEQYF
>TRBJ2-6|TRBD1|TRBV4-3|NA
TGCGCCAGCAGCTACCGGGACAGGGTCCCCGTCCTGACTTTC
CASSYRDRVPVLTF
>TRBJ2-3|TRBD2|TRBV13|NA
TGTGCCAGCAGCTTACGCGGGGGGGCCGTCACAGATACGCAGTATTTT
CASSLRGGAVTDTQYF
>TRBJ1-1|NA|TRBV5-4|many
TGTGCCAGCAGCTCCCGGGGTGAAGCTTTCTTT
CASSSRGEAFF
>TRBJ1-1|TRBD1|TRBV29-1|many
TGCAGCGTTCCGGGACAGGGGGCCTACAGCTCAGCTTTCTTT
CSVPGQGAYSSAFF
>TRBJ2-1|NA|TRBV20-1|NA
TGCAGTGCTAGAGGGAAGGGGGGGCCGAAGAATGAGCAGTTCTTC
CSARGKGGPKNEQFF
>TRBJ2-4|NA|TRBV28|NA
TGTGCCAGCACCTCGGTCAAAAACATTCAGTACTTC
CASTSVKNIQYF
>TRBJ2-2|NA|TRBV24-1|NA
TGTGCCACCAGTCGAGCTGGTAACACCGGGGAGCTGTTTTTT
CATSRAGNTGELFF
>TRBJ2-3|NA|TRBV5-1|NA
TGCGCCAGCAGCTCGTTGAGGGGGGATCGCACAGATACGCAGTATTTT
CASSSLRGDRTDTQYF
>TRBJ2-1|TRBD1|TRBV2|NA
TGTGCCGCGAACCTCGAAGGGGGACAGGGCATTGATGAGCAGTTCTTC
CAANLEGGQGIDEQFF
>TRBJ2-5|TRBD1|TRBV29-1|few
TGCAGCGTCGTCCCCAGGGGGCGAGGAGAGACCCAGTACTTC
CSVVPRGRGETQYF
>TRBJ1-2|NA|TRBV9|few
TGTGCCAGCTCCGGGACGGACGGCTACACCTTC
CASSGTDGYTF
>TRBJ1-1|NA|TRBV28|few
TGTGCCAGCAGTTTATCAGGGCCCACTGAAGCTTTCTTT
CASSLSGPTEAFF
>TRBJ1-2|NA|TRBV12-3/TRBV12-4|NA
TGTGCCAGCAGTTTAGGGAATGGCTACACCTTC
CASSLGNGYTF
>TRBJ1-3|NA|TRBV19|NA
TGTGCCAGTTCAACCGGGATATTTGGAAACACCATATATTTT
CASSTGIFGNTIYF
>TRBJ1-6|NA|TRBV7-2|NA
TGTGCCAGCGGCCCCACACCTACCAATTCACCCCTCCACTTT
CASGPTPTNSPLHF
>TRBJ2-2|NA|TRBV4-3|NA
TGCGCCAGCAGCCAAGATGCGACTCCTACCGGGGAGCTGTTTTTT
CASSQDATPTGELFF
>TRBJ1-1|NA|TRBV18|many
TGTGCCAGCTCTCTGGACAGCTCGAACACTGAAGCTTTCTTT
CASSLDSSNTEAFF
>TRBJ2-3|NA|TRBV11-2|NA
TGTGCCAGCAGCTTACAAGGGGGGGCAGATACGCAGTATTTT
CASSLQGGADTQYF
>TRBJ2-5|NA|TRBV3-1|NA
TGTGCCAGCAGACTCTCTTCAGAGACCCAGTACTTC
CASRLSSETQYF
>TRBJ1-5|NA|TRBV7-9|many
TGTGCCAGCAGCTTAGCCGGAGAAGGGCCCCAGCCCCAGCATTTT
CASSLAGEGPQPQHF
>TRBJ2-3|NA|TRBV12-3/TRBV12-4|NA
TGTGCCAGCCGAACCTCTAGCACAGATACGCAGTATTTT
CASRTSSTDTQYF
>TRBJ2-1|NA|TRBV19|NA
TGTGCCAGTAGTATAATTTCGGGGGCCAGCAATGAGCAGTTCTTC
CASSIISGASNEQFF
>TRBJ2-1|NA|TRBV7-6|few
TGTGCCAGCAGCTTAGTTATGGTGGGCTGGTACAATGAGCAGTTCTTC
CASSLVMVGWYNEQFF